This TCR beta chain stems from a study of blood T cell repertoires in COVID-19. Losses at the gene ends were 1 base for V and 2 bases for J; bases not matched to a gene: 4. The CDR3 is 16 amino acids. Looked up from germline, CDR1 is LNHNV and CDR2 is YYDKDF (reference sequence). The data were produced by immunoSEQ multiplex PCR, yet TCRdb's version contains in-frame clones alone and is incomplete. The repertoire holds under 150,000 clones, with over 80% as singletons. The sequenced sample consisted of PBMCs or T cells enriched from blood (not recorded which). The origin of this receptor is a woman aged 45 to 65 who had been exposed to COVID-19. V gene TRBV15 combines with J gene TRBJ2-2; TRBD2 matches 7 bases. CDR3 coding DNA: TGTGCCACCAGCAGAGCGGGAGGCAGTAACACCGGGGAGCTGTTTTTT. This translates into CATSRAGGSNTGELFF.